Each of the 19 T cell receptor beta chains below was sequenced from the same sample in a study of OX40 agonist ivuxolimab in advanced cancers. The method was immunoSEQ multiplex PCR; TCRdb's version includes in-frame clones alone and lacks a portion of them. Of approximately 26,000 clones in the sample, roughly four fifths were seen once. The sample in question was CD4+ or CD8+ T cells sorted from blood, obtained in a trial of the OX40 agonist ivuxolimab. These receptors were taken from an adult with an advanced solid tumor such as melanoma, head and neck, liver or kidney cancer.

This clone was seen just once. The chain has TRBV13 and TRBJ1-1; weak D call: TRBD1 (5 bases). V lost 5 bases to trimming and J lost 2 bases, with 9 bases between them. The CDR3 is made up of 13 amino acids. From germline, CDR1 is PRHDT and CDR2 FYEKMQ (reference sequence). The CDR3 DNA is TGTGCCAGCAGCCAGGGACCCAACACTGAAGCTTTCTTT. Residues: CASSQGPNTEAFF.

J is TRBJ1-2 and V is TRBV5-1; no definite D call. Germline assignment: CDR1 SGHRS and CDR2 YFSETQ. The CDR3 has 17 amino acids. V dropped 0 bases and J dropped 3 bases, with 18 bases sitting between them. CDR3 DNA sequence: TGCGCCAGCAGCTTGGGGCTTTTTGGGCAGGTCGACTATGGCTACACCTTC. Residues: CASSLGLFGQVDYGYTF.

CDR3 in amino acids: CASSIRGGRNTEAFF. CDR3 coding DNA: TGTGCCAGTAGTATCAGGGGAGGCAGGAACACTGAAGCTTTCTTT. The chain couples TRBV19 to TRBJ1-1; weak D call: TRBD1 (6 bases). The CDR3 runs 15 residues. V lost 3 bases and J lost 1, with 12 bases in between. The germline gives CDR1 LNHDA, CDR2 SQIVND (reference sequence). The full variable domain, with the rest looked up from reference TRBV19 and TRBJ1-1, is DGGITQSPKYLFRKEGQNVTLSCEQNLNHDAMYWYRQDPGQGLRLIYYSQIVNDFQKGDIAEGYSVSREKKESFPLTVTSAQKNPTAFYLCASSIRGGRNTEAFFGQGTRLTVV.

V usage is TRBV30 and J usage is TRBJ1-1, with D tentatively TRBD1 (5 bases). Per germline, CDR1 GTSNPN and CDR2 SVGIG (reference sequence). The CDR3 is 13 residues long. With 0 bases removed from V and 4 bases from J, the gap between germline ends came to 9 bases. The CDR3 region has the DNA TGTGCCTGGAGTGTTGGAGGGACCACTGAAGCTTTCTTT. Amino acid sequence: CAWSVGGTTEAFF.

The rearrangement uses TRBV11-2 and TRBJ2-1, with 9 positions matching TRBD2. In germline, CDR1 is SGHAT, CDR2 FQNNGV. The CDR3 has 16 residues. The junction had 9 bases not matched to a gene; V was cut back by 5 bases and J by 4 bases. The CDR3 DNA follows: TGTGCCAGCAGCCCGCAGGATAGCGGGGGTTACAATGAGCAGTTCTTC. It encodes CASSPQDSGGYNEQFF.

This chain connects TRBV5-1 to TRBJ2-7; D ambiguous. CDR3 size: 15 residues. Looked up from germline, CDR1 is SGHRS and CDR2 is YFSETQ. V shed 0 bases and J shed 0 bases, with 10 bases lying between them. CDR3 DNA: TGCGCCAGCAGCTTGGGTAGTTGGAGCTCCTACGAGCAGTACTTC. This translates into CASSLGSWSSYEQYF.

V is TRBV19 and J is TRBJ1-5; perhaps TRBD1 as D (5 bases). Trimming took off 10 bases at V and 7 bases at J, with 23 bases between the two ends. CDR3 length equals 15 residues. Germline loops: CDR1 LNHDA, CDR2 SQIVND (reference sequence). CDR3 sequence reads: CATAELGGERQPQHF. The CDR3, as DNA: TGTGCCACCGCAGAGTTGGGGGGGGAGCGACAGCCCCAGCATTTT.

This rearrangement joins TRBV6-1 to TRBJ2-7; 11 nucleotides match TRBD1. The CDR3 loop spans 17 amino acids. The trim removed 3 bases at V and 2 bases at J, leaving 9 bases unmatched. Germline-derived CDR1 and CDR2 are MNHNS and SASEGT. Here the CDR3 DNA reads TGTGCCAGCAGTGACCCTGGACAGGGGGCTTTCGCCTACGAGCAGTACTTC. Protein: CASSDPGQGAFAYEQYF.

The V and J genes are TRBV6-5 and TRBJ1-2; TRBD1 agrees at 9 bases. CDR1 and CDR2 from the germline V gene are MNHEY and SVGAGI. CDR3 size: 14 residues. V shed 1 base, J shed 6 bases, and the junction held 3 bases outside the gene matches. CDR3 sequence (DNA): TGTGCCAGCAGTTACTTTGGGGACAGGGATGGCTACACCTTC. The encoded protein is CASSYFGDRDGYTF.

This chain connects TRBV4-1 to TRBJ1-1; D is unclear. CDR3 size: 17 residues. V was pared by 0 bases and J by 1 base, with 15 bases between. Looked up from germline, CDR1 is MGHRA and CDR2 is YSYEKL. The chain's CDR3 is CASSQDSRAVENTEAFF. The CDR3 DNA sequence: TGCGCCAGCAGCCAAGATTCCCGTGCCGTCGAGAACACTGAAGCTTTCTTT.

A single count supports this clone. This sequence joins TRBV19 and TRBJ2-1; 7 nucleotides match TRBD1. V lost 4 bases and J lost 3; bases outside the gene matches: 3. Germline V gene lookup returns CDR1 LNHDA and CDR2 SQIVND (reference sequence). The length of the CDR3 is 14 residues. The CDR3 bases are TGTGCCAGTAGTACGGACAGGAGCTACAATGAGCAGTTCTTC. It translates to CASSTDRSYNEQFF. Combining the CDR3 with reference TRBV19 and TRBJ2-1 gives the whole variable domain DGGITQSPKYLFRKEGQNVTLSCEQNLNHDAMYWYRQDPGQGLRLIYYSQIVNDFQKGDIAEGYSVSREKKESFPLTVTSAQKNPTAFYLCASSTDRSYNEQFFGPGTRLTVL.

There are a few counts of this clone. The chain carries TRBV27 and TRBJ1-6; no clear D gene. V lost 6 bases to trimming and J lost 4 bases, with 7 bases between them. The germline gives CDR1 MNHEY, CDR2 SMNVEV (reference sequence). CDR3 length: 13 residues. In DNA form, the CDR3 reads TGTGCCAGCAGACCTAAATATAATTCACCCCTCCACTTT. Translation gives CASRPKYNSPLHF.

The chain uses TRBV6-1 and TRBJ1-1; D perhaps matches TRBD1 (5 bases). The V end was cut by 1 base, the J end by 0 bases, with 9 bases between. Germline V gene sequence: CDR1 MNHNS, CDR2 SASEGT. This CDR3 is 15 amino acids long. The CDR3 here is CASSEVRQLNTEAFF. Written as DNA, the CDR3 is TGTGCCAGCAGTGAAGTAAGACAGCTGAACACTGAAGCTTTCTTT.

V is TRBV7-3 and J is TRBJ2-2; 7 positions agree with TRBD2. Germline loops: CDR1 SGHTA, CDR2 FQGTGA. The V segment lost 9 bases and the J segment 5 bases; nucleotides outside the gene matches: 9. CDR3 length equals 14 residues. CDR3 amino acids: CARHRDYSTGELFF. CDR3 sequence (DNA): TGTGCCAGACACCGGGACTACTCGACCGGGGAGCTGTTTTTT.

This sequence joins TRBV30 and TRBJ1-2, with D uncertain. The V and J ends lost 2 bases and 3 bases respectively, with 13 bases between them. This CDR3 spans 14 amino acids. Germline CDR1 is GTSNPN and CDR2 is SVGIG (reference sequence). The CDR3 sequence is CAWSQDVRYYGYTF. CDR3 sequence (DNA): TGTGCCTGGAGTCAGGACGTCCGCTACTATGGCTACACCTTC.

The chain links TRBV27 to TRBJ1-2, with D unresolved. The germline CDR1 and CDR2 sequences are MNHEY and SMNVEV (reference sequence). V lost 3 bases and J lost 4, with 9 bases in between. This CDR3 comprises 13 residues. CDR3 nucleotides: TGTGCCAGCAGTTTCAAAGAATCCTATGGCTACACCTTC. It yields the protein CASSFKESYGYTF.

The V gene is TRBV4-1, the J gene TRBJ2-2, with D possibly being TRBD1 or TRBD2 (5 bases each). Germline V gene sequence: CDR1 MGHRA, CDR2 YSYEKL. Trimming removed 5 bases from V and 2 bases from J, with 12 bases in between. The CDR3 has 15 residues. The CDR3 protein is CASSDRDLNTGELFF. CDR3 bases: TGCGCCAGCAGCGACCGGGACCTCAACACCGGGGAGCTGTTTTTT.

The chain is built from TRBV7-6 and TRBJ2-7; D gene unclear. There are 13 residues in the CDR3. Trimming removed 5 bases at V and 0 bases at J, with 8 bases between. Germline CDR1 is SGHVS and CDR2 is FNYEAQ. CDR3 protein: CASSLYPSYEQYF. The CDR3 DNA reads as TGTGCCAGCAGCCTATATCCCTCCTACGAGCAGTACTTC.

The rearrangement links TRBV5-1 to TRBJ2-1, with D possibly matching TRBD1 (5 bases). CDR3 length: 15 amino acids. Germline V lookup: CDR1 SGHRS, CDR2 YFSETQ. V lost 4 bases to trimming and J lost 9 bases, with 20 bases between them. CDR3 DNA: TGCGCCAGCAGCGCCTATCGCCCCTCAGGGCCTGAGCAGTTCTTC. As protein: CASSAYRPSGPEQFF.